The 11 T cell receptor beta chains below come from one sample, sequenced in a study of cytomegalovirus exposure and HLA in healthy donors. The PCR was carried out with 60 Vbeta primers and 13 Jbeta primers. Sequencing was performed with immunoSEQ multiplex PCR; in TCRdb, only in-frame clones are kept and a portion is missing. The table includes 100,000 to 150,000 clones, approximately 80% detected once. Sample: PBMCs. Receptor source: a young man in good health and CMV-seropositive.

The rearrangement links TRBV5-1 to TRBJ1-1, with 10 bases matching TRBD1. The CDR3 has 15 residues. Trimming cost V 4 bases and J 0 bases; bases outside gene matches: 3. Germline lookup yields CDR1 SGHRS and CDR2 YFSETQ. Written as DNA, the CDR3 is TGCGCCAGCAGCCAGGGACAGGGGTTGAACACTGAAGCTTTCTTT. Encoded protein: CASSQGQGLNTEAFF.

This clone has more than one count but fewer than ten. Here the CDR3 reads CSASRGEKLFF. CDR3 bases: TGCAGTGCGTCCCGCGGTGAAAAACTGTTTTTT. The V gene is TRBV20-1, the J gene TRBJ1-4; unclear D gene. CDR1 is DFQATT and CDR2 is SNEGSKA in the germline V gene (reference sequence). V gave up 6 bases and J gave up 7 bases, with 9 bases separating them. The CDR3 is 11 amino acids.

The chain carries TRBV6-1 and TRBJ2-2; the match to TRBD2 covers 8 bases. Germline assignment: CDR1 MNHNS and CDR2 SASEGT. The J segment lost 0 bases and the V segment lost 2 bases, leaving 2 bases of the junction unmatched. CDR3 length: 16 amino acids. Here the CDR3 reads CASSEQGLANTGELFF. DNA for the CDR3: TGTGCCAGCAGTGAACAGGGACTAGCGAACACCGGGGAGCTGTTTTTT.

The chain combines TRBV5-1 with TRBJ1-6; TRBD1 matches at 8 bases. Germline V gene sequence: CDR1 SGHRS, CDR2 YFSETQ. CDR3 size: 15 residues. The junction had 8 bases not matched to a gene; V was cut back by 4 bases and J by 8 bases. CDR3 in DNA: TGCGCCAGCAGCACGGACAGGGTTTGGGATTCACCCCTCCACTTT. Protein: CASSTDRVWDSPLHF.

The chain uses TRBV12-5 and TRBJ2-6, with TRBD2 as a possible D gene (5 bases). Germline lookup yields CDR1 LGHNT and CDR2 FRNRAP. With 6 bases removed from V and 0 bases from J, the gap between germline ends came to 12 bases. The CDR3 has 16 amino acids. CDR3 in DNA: TGTGCTAGTGGCGGCCAGCGGCCCTCTGGGGCCAACGTCCTGACTTTC. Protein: CASGGQRPSGANVLTF.

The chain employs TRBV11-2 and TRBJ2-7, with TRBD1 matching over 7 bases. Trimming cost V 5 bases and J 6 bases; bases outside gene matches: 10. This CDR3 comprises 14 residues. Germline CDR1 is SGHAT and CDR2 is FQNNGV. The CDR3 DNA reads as TGTGCCAGCAGCCCGACAGGGCCCTGGGTCGAGCAGTACTTC. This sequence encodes CASSPTGPWVEQYF.

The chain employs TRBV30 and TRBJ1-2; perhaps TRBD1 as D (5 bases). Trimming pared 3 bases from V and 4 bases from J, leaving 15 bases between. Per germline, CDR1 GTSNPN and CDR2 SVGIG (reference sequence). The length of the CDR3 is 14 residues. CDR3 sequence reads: CAWRRVPGGYGYTF. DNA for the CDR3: TGTGCCTGGAGGCGGGTTCCGGGGGGCTATGGCTACACCTTC.

The CDR3 sequence: CASMQQGDTEAFF. DNA of the CDR3: TGTGCCAGCATGCAACAGGGGGACACTGAAGCTTTCTTT. V and J are TRBV6-6 and TRBJ1-1; 8 nucleotides match TRBD1. V lost 7 bases and J lost 3; bases outside the gene matches: 4. The CDR3 extends over 13 amino acids. CDR1 is MNHNY and CDR2 is SVGAGI in the germline V gene (reference sequence).

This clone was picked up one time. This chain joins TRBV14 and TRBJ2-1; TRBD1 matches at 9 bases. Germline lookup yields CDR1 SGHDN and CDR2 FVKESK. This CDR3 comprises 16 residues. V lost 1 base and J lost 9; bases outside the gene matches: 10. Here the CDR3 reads CASSQGFGTGRGEQFF. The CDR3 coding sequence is TGTGCCAGCAGCCAAGGTTTTGGGACAGGGAGGGGTGAGCAGTTCTTC.

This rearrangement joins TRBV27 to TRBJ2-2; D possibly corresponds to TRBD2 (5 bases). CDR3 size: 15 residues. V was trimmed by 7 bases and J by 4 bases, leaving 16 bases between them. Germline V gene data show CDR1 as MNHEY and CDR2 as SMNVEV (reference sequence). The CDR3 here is CASNLGPGSTGELFF. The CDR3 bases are TGTGCCAGCAACCTTGGGCCGGGGTCCACCGGGGAGCTGTTTTTT.

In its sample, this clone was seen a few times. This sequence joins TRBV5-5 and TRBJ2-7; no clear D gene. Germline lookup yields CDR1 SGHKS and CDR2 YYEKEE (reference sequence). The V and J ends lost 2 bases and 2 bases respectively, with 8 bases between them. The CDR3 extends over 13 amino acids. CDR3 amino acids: CASSFDFAYEQYF. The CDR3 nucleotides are TGTGCCAGCAGCTTCGACTTTGCCTACGAGCAGTACTTC.